This T cell receptor (beta chain) is from a study of CD8 T cells in ankylosing spondylitis. Deletions cut 5 bases from V and 2 bases from J, with 20 bases between. Germline V gives CDR1 DFQATT, CDR2 SNEGSKA (reference sequence). The CDR3 length is 16 residues. The table lists this clonotype with a few counts. TCRdb analysed the 5' RACE reads with MiXCR anew, one entry per CDR3 protein. The table lists nearly 250,000 distinct CDR3 sequences, roughly 32% of them singletons. The origin of this receptor is a male donor with ankylosing spondylitis or in good health (not recorded which). The rearrangement uses TRBV20-1 and TRBJ2-3; D uncertain. The sequenced sample was blood, either unsorted or a sorted T cell fraction (not recorded which). CDR3 coding DNA: TGCAGTGCTTTCCTGGACCGCCAGTTCACCACAGATACGCAGTATTTT. Translating gives CSAFLDRQFTTDTQYF.